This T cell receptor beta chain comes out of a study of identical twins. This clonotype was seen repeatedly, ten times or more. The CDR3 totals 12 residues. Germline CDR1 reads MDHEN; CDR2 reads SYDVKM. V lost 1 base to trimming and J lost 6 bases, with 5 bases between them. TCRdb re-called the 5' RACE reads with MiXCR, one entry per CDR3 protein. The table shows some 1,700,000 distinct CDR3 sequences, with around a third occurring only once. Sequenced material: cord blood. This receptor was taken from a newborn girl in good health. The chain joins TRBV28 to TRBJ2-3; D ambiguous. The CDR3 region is CASSLSVDTQYF. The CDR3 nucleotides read TGTGCCAGCAGTTTATCTGTGGATACGCAGTATTTT.